The T cell receptor (beta chain) under discussion was sequenced for a study of breast tumors, draining lymph nodes, adjacent tissues. Study observations and caveats: Tumor repertoires ranked between lymph nodes and nontumor tissue in diversity, with V and J gene preferences. That most tumor T cells come from lymph nodes remained unproven. Luminal-like breast cancer showed significantly higher tumor–nontumor repertoire similarity than basal-like. Data fit most tumor T cells coming from lymph node, expanding in tumor.

Each CDR3 protein is one row after TCRdb ran MiXCR on the multiplex PCR reads. The sample holds under 80,000 distinct CDR3 sequences; 40% to 45% are singletons and the top ten take around 8%. On this clonotype itself: Antigen unknown.

The CDR3 length is 16 residues. In germline, CDR1 is LGHNA, CDR2 YNFKEQ. Trimming removed 3 bases at V and 14 bases at J, with 26 bases between. The chain links TRBV4-2 to TRBJ1-5, with D unclear. Material: breast tumor tissue. This clonotype was sampled from a female donor with breast cancer. Some clones in this sample may be carry-over from other donors' samples. In nucleotides, the CDR3 is TGTGCCAGCAGCCATTTGGCTAGCGGGAGGAGAGACAATGAGCATTTT. It encodes CASSHLASGRRDNEHF.